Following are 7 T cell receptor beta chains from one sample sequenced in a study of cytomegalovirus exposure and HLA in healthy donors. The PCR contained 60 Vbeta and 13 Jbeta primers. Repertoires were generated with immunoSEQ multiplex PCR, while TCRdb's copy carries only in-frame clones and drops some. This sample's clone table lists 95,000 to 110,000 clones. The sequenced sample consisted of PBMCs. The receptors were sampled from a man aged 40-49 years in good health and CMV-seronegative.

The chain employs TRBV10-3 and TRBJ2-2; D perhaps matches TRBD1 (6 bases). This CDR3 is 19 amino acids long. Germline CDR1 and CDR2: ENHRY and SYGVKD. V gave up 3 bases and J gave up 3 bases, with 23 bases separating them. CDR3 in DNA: TGTGCCATCAGTGATTCCCTTCCGGCAGGGGCTTCGGACACCGGGGAGCTGTTTTTT. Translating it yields CAISDSLPAGASDTGELFF.

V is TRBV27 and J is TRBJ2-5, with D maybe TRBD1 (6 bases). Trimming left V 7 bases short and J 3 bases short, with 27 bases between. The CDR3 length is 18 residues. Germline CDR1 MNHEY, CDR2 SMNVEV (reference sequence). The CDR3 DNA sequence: TGTGCCAGCACCCCTAGCATGGACTGGGGGCCGGATAAAGAGACCCAGTACTTC. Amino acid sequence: CASTPSMDWGPDKETQYF.

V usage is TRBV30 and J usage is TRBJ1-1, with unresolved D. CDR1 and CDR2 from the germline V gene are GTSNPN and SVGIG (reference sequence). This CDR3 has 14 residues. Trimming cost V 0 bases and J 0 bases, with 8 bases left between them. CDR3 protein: CAWSVSSVNTEAFF. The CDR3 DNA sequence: TGTGCCTGGAGTGTTTCATCGGTGAACACTGAAGCTTTCTTT.

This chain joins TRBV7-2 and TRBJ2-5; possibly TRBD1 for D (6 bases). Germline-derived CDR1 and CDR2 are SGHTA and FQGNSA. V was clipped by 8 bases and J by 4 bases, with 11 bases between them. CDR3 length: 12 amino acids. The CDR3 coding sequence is TGTGCCAGCGGGGGCCTAGGAGAGACCCAGTACTTC. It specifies CASGGLGETQYF.

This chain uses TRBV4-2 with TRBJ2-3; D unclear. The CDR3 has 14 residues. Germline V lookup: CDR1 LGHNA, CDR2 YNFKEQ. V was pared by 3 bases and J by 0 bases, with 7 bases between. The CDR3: CASSQAASTDTQYF. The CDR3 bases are TGTGCCAGCAGCCAGGCCGCCAGCACAGATACGCAGTATTTT.

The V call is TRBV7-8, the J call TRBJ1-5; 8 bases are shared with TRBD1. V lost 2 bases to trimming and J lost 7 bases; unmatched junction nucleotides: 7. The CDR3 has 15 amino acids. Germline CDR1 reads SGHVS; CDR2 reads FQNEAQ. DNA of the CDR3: TGTGCCAGCAGCTTATCCGGACAGGGCGAACAGCCCCAGCATTTT. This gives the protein CASSLSGQGEQPQHF. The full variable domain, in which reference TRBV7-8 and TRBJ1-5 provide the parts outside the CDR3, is GAGVSQSPRYKVAKRGQDVALRCDPISGHVSLFWYQQALGQGPEFLTYFQNEAQLDKSGLPSDRFFAERPEGSVSTLKIQRTQQEDSAVYLCASSLSGQGEQPQHFGDGTRLSIL.

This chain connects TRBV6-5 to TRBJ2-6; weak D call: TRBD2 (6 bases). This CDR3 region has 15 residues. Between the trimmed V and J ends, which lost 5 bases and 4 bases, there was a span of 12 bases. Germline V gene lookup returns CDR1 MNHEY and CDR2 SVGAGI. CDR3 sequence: CASSGSSAGANVLTF. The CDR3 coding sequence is TGTGCCAGCAGTGGATCTAGCGCCGGGGCCAACGTCCTGACTTTC.